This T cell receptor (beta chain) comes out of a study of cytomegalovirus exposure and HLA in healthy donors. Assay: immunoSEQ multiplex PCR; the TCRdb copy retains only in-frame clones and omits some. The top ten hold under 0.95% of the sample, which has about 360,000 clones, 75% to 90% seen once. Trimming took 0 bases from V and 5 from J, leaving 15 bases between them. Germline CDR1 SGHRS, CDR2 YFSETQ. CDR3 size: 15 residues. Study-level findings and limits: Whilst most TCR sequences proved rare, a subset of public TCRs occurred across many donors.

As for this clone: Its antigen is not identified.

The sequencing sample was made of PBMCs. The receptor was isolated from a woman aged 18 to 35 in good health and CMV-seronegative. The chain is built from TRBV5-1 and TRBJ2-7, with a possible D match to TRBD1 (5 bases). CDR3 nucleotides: TGCGCCAGCAGCTTGGCCCAGGGTCTAATGGACGAGCAGTACTTC. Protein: CASSLAQGLMDEQYF.